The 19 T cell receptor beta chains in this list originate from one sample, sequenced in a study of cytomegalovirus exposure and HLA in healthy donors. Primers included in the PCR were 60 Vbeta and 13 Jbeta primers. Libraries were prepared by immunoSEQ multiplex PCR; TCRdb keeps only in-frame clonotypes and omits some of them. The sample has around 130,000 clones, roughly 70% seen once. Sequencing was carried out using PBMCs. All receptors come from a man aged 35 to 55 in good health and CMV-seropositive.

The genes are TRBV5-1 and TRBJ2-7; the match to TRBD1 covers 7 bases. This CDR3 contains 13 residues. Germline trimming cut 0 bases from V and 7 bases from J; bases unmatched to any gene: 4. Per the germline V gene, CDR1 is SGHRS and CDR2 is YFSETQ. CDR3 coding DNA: TGCGCCAGCAGCTTGGAGGGGGCGCGTGAGCAGTACTTC. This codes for CASSLEGAREQYF.

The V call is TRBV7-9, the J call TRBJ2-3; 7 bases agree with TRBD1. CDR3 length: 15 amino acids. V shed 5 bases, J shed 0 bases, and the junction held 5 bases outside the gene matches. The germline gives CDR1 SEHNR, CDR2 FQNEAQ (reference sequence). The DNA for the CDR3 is TGTGCCAGCAGCCACGGGACAGCTAGCACAGATACGCAGTATTTT. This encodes CASSHGTASTDTQYF.

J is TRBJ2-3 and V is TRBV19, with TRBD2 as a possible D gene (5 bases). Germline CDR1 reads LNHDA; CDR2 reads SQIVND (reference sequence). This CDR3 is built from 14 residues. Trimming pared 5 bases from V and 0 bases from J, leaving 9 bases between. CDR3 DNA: TGTGCCAGTAGTCCTAGAGGGAGCACAGATACGCAGTATTTT. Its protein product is CASSPRGSTDTQYF.

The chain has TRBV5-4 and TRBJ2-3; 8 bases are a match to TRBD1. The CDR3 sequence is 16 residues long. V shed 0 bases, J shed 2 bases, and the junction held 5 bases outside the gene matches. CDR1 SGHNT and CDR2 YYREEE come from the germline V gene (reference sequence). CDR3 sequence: CASSLGGQGYTDTQYF. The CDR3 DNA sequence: TGTGCCAGCAGCTTGGGTGGACAGGGCTACACAGATACGCAGTATTTT. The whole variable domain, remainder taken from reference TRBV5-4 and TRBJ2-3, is ETGVTQSPTHLIKTRGQQVTLRCSSQSGHNTVSWYQQALGQGPQFIFQYYREEENGRGNFPPRFSGLQFPNYSSELNVNALELDDSALYLCASSLGGQGYTDTQYFGPGTRLTVL.

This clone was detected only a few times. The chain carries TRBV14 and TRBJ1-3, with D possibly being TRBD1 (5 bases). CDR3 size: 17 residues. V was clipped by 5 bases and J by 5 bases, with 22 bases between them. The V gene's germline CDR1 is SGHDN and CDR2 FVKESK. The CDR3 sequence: CASSDPLDSGGRNTIYF. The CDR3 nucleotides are TGTGCCAGCAGCGACCCCTTAGACTCCGGGGGGAGAAACACCATATATTTT.

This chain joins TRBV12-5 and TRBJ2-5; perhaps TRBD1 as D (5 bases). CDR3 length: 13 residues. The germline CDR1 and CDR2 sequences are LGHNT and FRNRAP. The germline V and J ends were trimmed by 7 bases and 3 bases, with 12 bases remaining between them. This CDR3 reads CASAATAKETQYF. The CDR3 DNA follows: TGTGCTAGTGCCGCGACAGCCAAAGAGACCCAGTACTTC.

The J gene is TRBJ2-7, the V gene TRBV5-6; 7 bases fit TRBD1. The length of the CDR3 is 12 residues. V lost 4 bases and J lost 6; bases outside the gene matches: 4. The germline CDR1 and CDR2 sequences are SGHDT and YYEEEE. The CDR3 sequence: CASSATGREQYF. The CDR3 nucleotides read TGTGCCAGCAGCGCGACAGGGCGCGAGCAGTACTTC.

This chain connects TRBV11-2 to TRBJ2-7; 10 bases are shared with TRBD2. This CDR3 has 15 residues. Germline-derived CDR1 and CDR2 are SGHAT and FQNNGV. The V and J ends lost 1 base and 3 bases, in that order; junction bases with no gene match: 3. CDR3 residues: CASSLVTSGNYEQYF. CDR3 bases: TGTGCCAGCAGCTTAGTAACTAGCGGGAACTACGAGCAGTACTTC.

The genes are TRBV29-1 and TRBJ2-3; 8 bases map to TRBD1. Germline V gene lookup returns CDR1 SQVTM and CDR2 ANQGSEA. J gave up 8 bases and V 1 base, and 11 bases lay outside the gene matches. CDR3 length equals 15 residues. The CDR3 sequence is CSVEGGQGAGGTQYF. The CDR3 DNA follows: TGCAGCGTTGAAGGAGGACAGGGTGCGGGTGGTACGCAGTATTTT.

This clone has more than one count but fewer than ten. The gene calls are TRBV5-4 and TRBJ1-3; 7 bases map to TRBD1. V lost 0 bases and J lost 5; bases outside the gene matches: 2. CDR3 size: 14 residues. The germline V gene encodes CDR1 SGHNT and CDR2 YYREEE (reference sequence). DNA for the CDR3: TGTGCCAGCAGCTTGGGACAGGGAAGAAACACCATATATTTT. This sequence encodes CASSLGQGRNTIYF.

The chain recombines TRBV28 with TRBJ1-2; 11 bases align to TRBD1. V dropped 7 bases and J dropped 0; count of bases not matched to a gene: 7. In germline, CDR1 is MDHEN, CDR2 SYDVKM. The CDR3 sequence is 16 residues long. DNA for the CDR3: TGTGCCAGCACCTTTGGGGGACAGGGGGCTAACTATGGCTACACCTTC. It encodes CASTFGGQGANYGYTF.

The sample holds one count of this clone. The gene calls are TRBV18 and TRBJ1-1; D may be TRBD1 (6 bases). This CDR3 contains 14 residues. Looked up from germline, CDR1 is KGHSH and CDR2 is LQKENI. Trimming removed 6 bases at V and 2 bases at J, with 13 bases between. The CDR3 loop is CASSPGQINTEAFF. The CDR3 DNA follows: TGTGCCAGCTCTCCAGGACAGATAAACACTGAAGCTTTCTTT.

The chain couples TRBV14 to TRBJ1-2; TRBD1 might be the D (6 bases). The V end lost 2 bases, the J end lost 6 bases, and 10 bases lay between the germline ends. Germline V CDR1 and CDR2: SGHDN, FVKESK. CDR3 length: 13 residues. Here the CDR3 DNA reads TGTGCCAGCAGCCAACAGGGGTTGAATGGCTACACCTTC. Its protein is CASSQQGLNGYTF.

The CDR3 DNA is TGTGCCATCGCCAAGAGAGGGCTAGCGGGATGGACAGATACGCAGTATTTT. Its protein product is CAIAKRGLAGWTDTQYF. V is TRBV10-3 and J is TRBJ2-3; 9 bases are shared with TRBD2. The V gene end was trimmed by 8 bases and the J gene end by 3 bases; junction bases not matched to a gene: 15. CDR1 and CDR2 (germline): ENHRY, SYGVKD. This CDR3 comprises 17 residues.

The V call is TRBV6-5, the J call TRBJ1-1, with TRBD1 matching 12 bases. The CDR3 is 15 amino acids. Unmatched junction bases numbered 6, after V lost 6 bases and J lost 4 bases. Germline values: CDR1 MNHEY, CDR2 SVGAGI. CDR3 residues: CASRWDRGQRTEAFF. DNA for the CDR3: TGTGCCAGCAGGTGGGACAGGGGGCAACGCACTGAAGCTTTCTTT.

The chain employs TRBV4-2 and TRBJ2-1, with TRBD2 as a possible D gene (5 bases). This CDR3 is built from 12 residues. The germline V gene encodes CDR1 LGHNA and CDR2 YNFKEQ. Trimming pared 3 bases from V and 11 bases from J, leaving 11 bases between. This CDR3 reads CASSQIRDKQFF. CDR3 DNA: TGTGCCAGCAGCCAGATCCGGGATAAGCAGTTCTTC.

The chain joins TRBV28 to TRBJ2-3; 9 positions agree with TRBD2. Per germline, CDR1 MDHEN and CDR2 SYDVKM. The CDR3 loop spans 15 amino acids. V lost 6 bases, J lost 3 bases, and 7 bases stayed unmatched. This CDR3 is CASRSGTSRTDTQYF. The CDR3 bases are TGTGCCAGCAGATCCGGGACTAGCAGGACAGATACGCAGTATTTT.

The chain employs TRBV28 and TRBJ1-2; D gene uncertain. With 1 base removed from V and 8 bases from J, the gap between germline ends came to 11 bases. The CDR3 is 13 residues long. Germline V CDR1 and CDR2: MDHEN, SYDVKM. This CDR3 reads CASSLSRGRGYTF. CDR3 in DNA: TGTGCCAGCAGTTTATCCCGTGGCCGCGGCTACACCTTC.

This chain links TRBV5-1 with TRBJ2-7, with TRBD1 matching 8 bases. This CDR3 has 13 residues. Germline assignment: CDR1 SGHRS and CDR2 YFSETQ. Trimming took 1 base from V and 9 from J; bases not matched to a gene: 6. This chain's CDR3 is CASSLTGGNGQYF. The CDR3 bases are TGCGCCAGCAGCTTGACAGGGGGAAACGGGCAGTACTTC.